This is a list of T cell receptor beta chains from one sample in a study of T cell responses to AZD1222 COVID-19 vaccine. Produced via immunoSEQ multiplex PCR; TCRdb's table is partial and in-frame only. The sample has 40,000 to 45,000 clones, roughly 78% seen once. Sequenced here: peripheral blood, sampled 28 days after the second dose of the MenACWY control vaccine. The receptors come from an adult who received the MenACWY meningococcal vaccine as a control. Each CDR3 is given with its conserved first and last residue. The order of the fields is J gene, V gene, clone size, CDR3 length, D gene, CDR3 DNA, CDR3 protein. A D gene is named only where the DNA matches it firmly. Rows may omit the clone size; those that give it use once, few, many or a size class.

J gene: TRBJ1-2; V gene: TRBV5-1; clone size: NA; CDR3 length: 15; D gene: TRBD1; CDR3 DNA: TGCGCCAGCAGCTTGGACGGGACAGAACTGTATGGCTACACCTTC; CDR3 protein: CASSLDGTELYGYTF
J gene: TRBJ1-1; V gene: TRBV5-1; clone size: NA; CDR3 length: 13; D gene: NA; CDR3 DNA: TGCGCCAGCAGCTTGGCGGGGGACACTGAAGCTTTCTTT; CDR3 protein: CASSLAGDTEAFF
J gene: TRBJ1-2; V gene: TRBV29-1; clone size: few; CDR3 length: 14; D gene: NA; CDR3 DNA: TGCAGCGTTATTATAGGGGGGAACGTCTATGGCTACACCTTC; CDR3 protein: CSVIIGGNVYGYTF
J gene: TRBJ1-4; V gene: TRBV27; clone size: few; CDR3 length: 14; D gene: NA; CDR3 DNA: TGTGCCAGTTGTTCGTTACAGTTGGGTGAAAAACTGTTTTTT; CDR3 protein: CASCSLQLGEKLFF
J gene: TRBJ1-5; V gene: TRBV10-3; clone size: few; CDR3 length: 12; D gene: NA; CDR3 DNA: TGTGCCATCAGTGTTAGCAATCAGCCCCAGCATTTT; CDR3 protein: CAISVSNQPQHF
J gene: TRBJ1-1; V gene: TRBV6-1; clone size: NA; CDR3 length: 13; D gene: NA; CDR3 DNA: TGTGCCAGCAGTGATCGGATGAACACTGAAGCTTTCTTT; CDR3 protein: CASSDRMNTEAFF
J gene: TRBJ1-5; V gene: TRBV5-8; clone size: NA; CDR3 length: 13; D gene: NA; CDR3 DNA: TGTGCCAGCAGCTTACAAGGCAATCAGCCCCAGCATTTT; CDR3 protein: CASSLQGNQPQHF
J gene: TRBJ2-7; V gene: TRBV9; clone size: NA; CDR3 length: 14; D gene: NA; CDR3 DNA: TGTGCCAGCAGCGCGTCCCCTACGCCCTACGAGCAGTACTTC; CDR3 protein: CASSASPTPYEQYF
J gene: TRBJ2-7; V gene: TRBV2; clone size: NA; CDR3 length: 11; D gene: NA; CDR3 DNA: TGTGCCAGCAGGGCGCGACGCGAGCAGTACTTC; CDR3 protein: CASRARREQYF
J gene: TRBJ2-1; V gene: TRBV21-1; clone size: few; CDR3 length: 16; D gene: NA; CDR3 DNA: TGTGCCAGCAGCAAAGTCCAGAGGCAGGTTAGTACTGAGCAGTTCTTC; CDR3 protein: CASSKVQRQVSTEQFF
J gene: TRBJ2-3; V gene: TRBV5-6; clone size: NA; CDR3 length: 17; D gene: NA; CDR3 DNA: TGTGCCAGCAGCCCACTTTGGAGTATTACTAGCACAGATACGCAGTATTTT; CDR3 protein: CASSPLWSITSTDTQYF
J gene: TRBJ2-5; V gene: TRBV5-1; clone size: NA; CDR3 length: 18; D gene: TRBD2; CDR3 DNA: TGCGCCAGCAGCTTGCAAACTAGCGGGGGCCTCATTTGGGAGACCCAGTACTTC; CDR3 protein: CASSLQTSGGLIWETQYF
J gene: TRBJ1-1; V gene: TRBV18; clone size: NA; CDR3 length: 11; D gene: NA; CDR3 DNA: TGTGCCAGCTCACCCACCGGAGAAGCTTTCTTT; CDR3 protein: CASSPTGEAFF
J gene: TRBJ1-2; V gene: TRBV30; clone size: NA; CDR3 length: 13; D gene: TRBD1; CDR3 DNA: TGTGCCTGGAGAATTACAGGGGGCTATGGCTACACCTTC; CDR3 protein: CAWRITGGYGYTF
J gene: TRBJ2-7; V gene: TRBV29-1; clone size: NA; CDR3 length: 12; D gene: NA; CDR3 DNA: TGCAGCGGAACGGGAGACTCCTACGAGCAGTACTTC; CDR3 protein: CSGTGDSYEQYF
J gene: TRBJ2-2; V gene: TRBV9; clone size: NA; CDR3 length: 15; D gene: TRBD2; CDR3 DNA: TGTGCCAGCAGCGTAGAGCTAGCGGGATCCGGGGAGCTGTTTTTT; CDR3 protein: CASSVELAGSGELFF
J gene: TRBJ2-3; V gene: TRBV25-1; clone size: NA; CDR3 length: 14; D gene: NA; CDR3 DNA: TGTGCCAGCAGTGCCTCTGGTGGCACAGATACGCAGTATTTT; CDR3 protein: CASSASGGTDTQYF
J gene: TRBJ1-5; V gene: TRBV12-3/TRBV12-4; clone size: NA; CDR3 length: 13; D gene: NA; CDR3 DNA: TGTGCCAGCCGTGCGCGAAGGGAGCAGCCCCAGCATTTT; CDR3 protein: CASRARREQPQHF
J gene: TRBJ2-2; V gene: TRBV7-2; clone size: NA; CDR3 length: 15; D gene: NA; CDR3 DNA: TGTGCCAGCAGCGCGGCTGGAACCCACACCGGGGAGCTGTTTTTT; CDR3 protein: CASSAAGTHTGELFF
J gene: TRBJ1-4; V gene: TRBV11-3; clone size: NA; CDR3 length: 13; D gene: NA; CDR3 DNA: TGTGCCAGCAGATACGGAGGTTGGGAAAAACTGTTTTTT; CDR3 protein: CASRYGGWEKLFF
J gene: TRBJ2-3; V gene: TRBV5-1; clone size: NA; CDR3 length: 16; D gene: NA; CDR3 DNA: TGCGCCAGCAGCTGGGGTGGAAAATCTAGCACAGATACGCAGTATTTT; CDR3 protein: CASSWGGKSSTDTQYF
J gene: TRBJ2-3; V gene: TRBV28; clone size: NA; CDR3 length: 14; D gene: NA; CDR3 DNA: TGTGCCAGCAGTTTTTGGGACTCCACAGATACGCAGTATTTT; CDR3 protein: CASSFWDSTDTQYF
J gene: TRBJ1-1; V gene: TRBV12-3/TRBV12-4; clone size: NA; CDR3 length: 13; D gene: NA; CDR3 DNA: TGTGCCAGCAGTTTAGCTGAGAACACTGAAGCTTTCTTT; CDR3 protein: CASSLAENTEAFF
J gene: TRBJ1-4; V gene: TRBV7-8; clone size: NA; CDR3 length: 17; D gene: NA; CDR3 DNA: TGTGCCAGCAGCTTAGTGGGCAGGGTCATAACGAATGAAAAACTGTTTTTT; CDR3 protein: CASSLVGRVITNEKLFF
J gene: TRBJ2-2; V gene: TRBV7-2; clone size: NA; CDR3 length: 12; D gene: NA; CDR3 DNA: TGTGCCAGCAGGCAAGGGTCCGGGGAGCTGTTTTTT; CDR3 protein: CASRQGSGELFF
J gene: TRBJ2-3; V gene: TRBV6-5; clone size: NA; CDR3 length: 15; D gene: NA; CDR3 DNA: TGTGCCAGCAGTTACTCGATCACAGGGACAGATACGCAGTATTTT; CDR3 protein: CASSYSITGTDTQYF
J gene: TRBJ1-1; V gene: TRBV7-9; clone size: NA; CDR3 length: 12; D gene: NA; CDR3 DNA: TGTGCCAGCAGCCAAAGCTTCACTGAAGCTTTCTTT; CDR3 protein: CASSQSFTEAFF
J gene: TRBJ1-1; V gene: TRBV11-3; clone size: NA; CDR3 length: 12; D gene: NA; CDR3 DNA: TGTGCCAGCAGCTTAGAAGGAGCTGAAGCTTTCTTT; CDR3 protein: CASSLEGAEAFF
J gene: TRBJ1-1; V gene: TRBV28; clone size: few; CDR3 length: 15; D gene: TRBD1; CDR3 DNA: TGTGCCAGCAGTACCCCGACAGGGATGAACACTGAAGCTTTCTTT; CDR3 protein: CASSTPTGMNTEAFF
J gene: TRBJ2-3; V gene: TRBV7-2; clone size: NA; CDR3 length: 13; D gene: NA; CDR3 DNA: TGTGCCAGCAGCTCCCGACTAGTTGCGACGCAGTATTTT; CDR3 protein: CASSSRLVATQYF
J gene: TRBJ2-7; V gene: TRBV5-3; clone size: NA; CDR3 length: 12; D gene: NA; CDR3 DNA: TGTGCCAGAAGCTTGAGAGGCTACGAGCAGTACTTC; CDR3 protein: CARSLRGYEQYF
J gene: TRBJ2-3; V gene: TRBV7-7; clone size: NA; CDR3 length: 20; D gene: TRBD1; CDR3 DNA: TGTGCCAGCAGCTTAAAGCCGGACAGGGAAGCGAGAAGGAGCACAGATACGCAGTATTTT; CDR3 protein: CASSLKPDREARRSTDTQYF
J gene: TRBJ2-2; V gene: TRBV6-5; clone size: NA; CDR3 length: 14; D gene: NA; CDR3 DNA: TGTGCCACCAGGGCGGAACCTAGCACCGGGGAGCTGTTTTTT; CDR3 protein: CATRAEPSTGELFF
J gene: TRBJ2-4; V gene: TRBV6-5; clone size: NA; CDR3 length: 15; D gene: NA; CDR3 DNA: TGTGCCAGCTGGAGTGGGGGCTTAGCCAAAAACATTCAGTACTTC; CDR3 protein: CASWSGGLAKNIQYF
J gene: TRBJ2-7; V gene: TRBV18; clone size: few; CDR3 length: 15; D gene: TRBD1; CDR3 DNA: TGTGCCAGCTCACCATCCGGACAGGGGGCAGGGGAGCAGTACTTC; CDR3 protein: CASSPSGQGAGEQYF
J gene: TRBJ2-2; V gene: TRBV5-4; clone size: NA; CDR3 length: 18; D gene: TRBD2; CDR3 DNA: TGTGCCAGCAGCCCGACTAGCGGGCCCCCCGCGAACACCGGGGAGCTGTTTTTT; CDR3 protein: CASSPTSGPPANTGELFF
J gene: TRBJ1-2; V gene: TRBV15; clone size: NA; CDR3 length: 16; D gene: TRBD1; CDR3 DNA: TGTGCCACCAGCAGAGATATGGGACAGGGGGCTTATGGCTACACCTTC; CDR3 protein: CATSRDMGQGAYGYTF
J gene: TRBJ2-5; V gene: TRBV18; clone size: NA; CDR3 length: 16; D gene: TRBD1; CDR3 DNA: TGTGCCAGCTCACCACCGTTCCCCGGACAGGGAGAGACCCAGTACTTC; CDR3 protein: CASSPPFPGQGETQYF
J gene: TRBJ1-2; V gene: TRBV14; clone size: NA; CDR3 length: 15; D gene: TRBD1; CDR3 DNA: TGTGCCAGCAGCCAGGGAACCGGGACAGAGTATGGCTACACCTTC; CDR3 protein: CASSQGTGTEYGYTF
J gene: TRBJ2-1; V gene: TRBV30; clone size: NA; CDR3 length: 19; D gene: TRBD2; CDR3 DNA: TGTGCCTGGAGTGTACACCTGGGTTTAAGCGGGAGCTCCTACAATGAGCAGTTCTTC; CDR3 protein: CAWSVHLGLSGSSYNEQFF
J gene: TRBJ2-1; V gene: TRBV4-1; clone size: NA; CDR3 length: 18; D gene: NA; CDR3 DNA: TGCGCCAGCAGCCAAGATCTAAGGGGGAGAACATCGTACAATGAGCAGTTCTTC; CDR3 protein: CASSQDLRGRTSYNEQFF
J gene: TRBJ2-2; V gene: TRBV7-2; clone size: NA; CDR3 length: 15; D gene: NA; CDR3 DNA: TGTGCCAGCAGCTTAGCGGGACTCCCCACCGGGGAGCTGTTTTTT; CDR3 protein: CASSLAGLPTGELFF
J gene: TRBJ2-1; V gene: TRBV7-2; clone size: NA; CDR3 length: 15; D gene: NA; CDR3 DNA: TGTGCCAGCAGCTTAGCTTGGGGATCCTACAATGAGCAGTTCTTC; CDR3 protein: CASSLAWGSYNEQFF
J gene: TRBJ2-1; V gene: TRBV7-9; clone size: NA; CDR3 length: 13; D gene: NA; CDR3 DNA: TGTGCCAGCAGCTCCCGGGGTGGCGATGAGCAGTTCTTC; CDR3 protein: CASSSRGGDEQFF
J gene: TRBJ1-2; V gene: TRBV27; clone size: NA; CDR3 length: 13; D gene: NA; CDR3 DNA: TGTGCCAGCAGTTTACGCTCGGTGGGAGGCTACACCTTC; CDR3 protein: CASSLRSVGGYTF
J gene: TRBJ1-1; V gene: TRBV9; clone size: NA; CDR3 length: 15; D gene: NA; CDR3 DNA: TGTGCCAGCAGCGTAGGCCCGAGGAGGAACACTGAAGCTTTCTTT; CDR3 protein: CASSVGPRRNTEAFF
J gene: TRBJ1-1; V gene: TRBV5-1; clone size: once; CDR3 length: 15; D gene: NA; CDR3 DNA: TGCGCCAGCAGCTTGGCTGCAGCCAAGAACACTGAAGCTTTCTTT; CDR3 protein: CASSLAAAKNTEAFF
J gene: TRBJ1-2; V gene: TRBV29-1; clone size: NA; CDR3 length: 13; D gene: TRBD1; CDR3 DNA: TGCAGCGTTGCCCAGACAGGGTCCGCTGGCTACACCTTC; CDR3 protein: CSVAQTGSAGYTF
J gene: TRBJ1-5; V gene: TRBV6-4; clone size: few; CDR3 length: 13; D gene: NA; CDR3 DNA: TGTGCCAGCAGTCAGGGCTTAAATCAGCCCCAGCATTTT; CDR3 protein: CASSQGLNQPQHF